These T cell receptor beta chains were read from a single sample in a study of technical replicates of blood from a handful of donors. This table comes from immunoSEQ multiplex PCR, and its TCRdb copy is limited to in-frame clones, with some not included. The top ten clones hold under 3% of a sample with some 60,000 clones, about 95% of them seen once. Sample: PBMCs. The receptors come from a human donor in good health. Some clones in this sample may be carry-over from other donors' samples. CDR3s include the opening cysteine and the closing phenylalanine or tryptophan. A D gene is named only where the DNA matches it firmly. Clone size is not always given. Where it is, it says once, few, many or a class for expanded clones.

-	TRBV20-1	-	TRBJ1-1	CSAREGTNALF	TGCAGTGCCCGAGAGGGTACCAACGCCCTTTTT
-	TRBV5-1	TRBD1	TRBJ2-1	CASSPGTASNEQFF	TGCGCCAGCAGCCCGGGGACAGCTAGTAATGAGCAGTTCTTC
few	TRBV2	TRBD1	TRBJ1-3	CASSKTDRVNGNTIYF	TGTGCCAGCAGTAAAACCGACAGGGTAAATGGAAACACCATATATTTT
few	TRBV4-3	-	TRBJ2-2	CASSQTWTSGELFF	TGCGCCAGCAGCCAAACATGGACTTCCGGGGAGCTGTTTTTT
-	TRBV7-3	TRBD2	TRBJ2-5	CASSFGTSGGETQYF	TGTGCCAGCAGCTTTGGGACTAGCGGTGGGGAGACCCAGTACTTC
-	TRBV12-5	-	TRBJ2-2	CASVFTSSFANTGELFF	TGTGCTAGTGTTTTTACTAGCAGCTTCGCGAACACCGGGGAGCTGTTTTTT
-	TRBV9	-	TRBJ2-7	CASSVDAGSYEQYF	TGTGCCAGCAGCGTAGATGCAGGGTCCTACGAGCAGTACTTC
-	TRBV7-3	-	TRBJ2-3	CASSLGASITDTQYF	TGTGCCAGCAGTCTCGGCGCTAGTATCACAGATACGCAGTATTTT
-	TRBV4-1	-	TRBJ1-2	CASSQDQGYGYTF	TGCGCCAGCAGCCAAGATCAGGGCTATGGCTACACCTTC
-	TRBV6-6	-	TRBJ2-5	CASSYGHRSNQETQYF	TGTGCCAGCAGTTACGGACACCGATCGAACCAAGAGACCCAGTACTTC
-	TRBV5-1	-	TRBJ2-6	CASSPGQTSGANVLTF	TGCGCCAGCAGCCCGGGTCAGACTTCTGGGGCCAACGTCCTGACTTTC
-	TRBV6-1	TRBD1	TRBJ1-2	CASRRTGPGYTF	TGTGCCAGCAGAAGGACAGGGCCTGGCTACACCTTC
once	TRBV7-2	-	TRBJ1-5	CASSLVRGPGWPQHF	TGTGCCAGCAGCTTAGTAAGGGGCCCTGGCTGGCCCCAGCATTTT
-	TRBV5-6	-	TRBJ1-1	CASSSIGQYTEAFF	TGTGCCAGCAGCTCTATCGGACAGTACACTGAAGCTTTCTTT
-	TRBV5-1	TRBD1	TRBJ1-4	CASSLAGQGGEKLFF	TGCGCCAGCAGCTTGGCCGGACAGGGTGGTGAAAAACTGTTTTTT
-	TRBV2	TRBD2	TRBJ2-1	CASSLFSGTNYNEQFF	TGTGCCAGCAGTTTGTTTAGCGGGACCAACTACAATGAGCAGTTCTTC
-	TRBV14	-	TRBJ2-2	CASSQDRGQNTGELFF	TGTGCCAGCAGCCAAGATAGGGGACAGAACACCGGGGAGCTGTTTTTT
once	TRBV28	-	TRBJ2-7	CASKWGTRTSTKQYF	TGTGCCAGCAAGTGGGGCACACGGACCTCTACGAAGCAGTACTTC
-	TRBV4-3	-	TRBJ2-3	CASSPSYTQYF	TGCGCCAGCAGCCCCTCCTATACGCAGTATTTT
-	TRBV7-3	-	TRBJ2-2	CASSRAQGGTGELFF	TGTGCCAGCAGCCGTGCACAGGGCGGCACCGGGGAGCTGTTTTTT
-	TRBV4-3	-	TRBJ1-6	CASSQDVGGASYNSPLHF	TGCGCCAGCAGCCAAGATGTTGGGGGGGCGTCCTATAATTCACCCCTCCACTTT
-	TRBV7-2	TRBD1	TRBJ2-7	CASKPDRVGSYEQYF	TGTGCCAGCAAGCCGGACAGGGTAGGGTCCTACGAGCAGTACTTC
-	TRBV4-1	-	TRBJ2-1	CASSQGAQEEFF	TGCGCCAGCAGCCAAGGCGCGCAGGAGGAGTTCTTC
-	TRBV5-4	-	TRBJ1-1	CASSTELSGGSEAFF	TGTGCCAGCAGCACAGAACTATCCGGGGGGAGTGAAGCTTTCTTT
-	TRBV5-1	-	TRBJ2-7	CASSLERGEQYF	TGCGCCAGCAGCTTGGAAAGGGGCGAGCAGTACTTC
-	TRBV30	-	TRBJ2-1	CAWSVRQAGLSYNEQFF	TGTGCCTGGAGTGTACGGCAGGCGGGACTCTCCTACAATGAGCAGTTCTTC
-	TRBV6-6	-	TRBJ2-7	CAGGIVPYEQYF	TGTGCCGGCGGGATCGTCCCCTACGAGCAGTACTTC
-	TRBV5-4	-	TRBJ1-1	CASSLWGGTEAFF	TGTGCCAGCAGCTTATGGGGAGGCACTGAAGCTTTCTTT
-	TRBV7-2	-	TRBJ1-2	CASSLDSYGYTF	TGTGCCAGCAGCCTTGACAGCTATGGCTACACCTTC
-	TRBV2	-	TRBJ2-7	CASSSEGTEYF	TGTGCCAGCAGCTCCGAGGGTACTGAATACTTC
-	TRBV7-2	TRBD1	TRBJ2-1	CASSPRTGSNEQFF	TGTGCCAGCAGCCCCCGGACAGGAAGCAATGAGCAGTTCTTC
-	TRBV9	TRBD1	TRBJ2-2	CASSPGTGNTGELFF	TGTGCCAGCAGCCCCGGGACAGGGAACACCGGGGAGCTGTTTTTT
-	TRBV2	TRBD1	TRBJ2-2	CASRDRANTGELFF	TGTGCCAGCAGGGACAGGGCGAACACCGGGGAGCTGTTTTTT
-	TRBV10-2	-	TRBJ1-5	CASSEAGYSNQPQHF	TGCGCCAGCAGTGAGGCAGGATATAGCAATCAGCCCCAGCATTTT
once	TRBV19	-	TRBJ1-3	CASSPKHREPRNTIYF	TGTGCCAGTAGCCCGAAACACAGGGAACCCAGAAACACCATATATTTT
-	TRBV6-1	-	TRBJ2-3	CASSELSPGAGPITDTQYF	TGTGCCAGCAGTGAATTATCTCCCGGGGCGGGGCCGATCACAGATACGCAGTATTTT
-	TRBV7-2	TRBD2	TRBJ2-7	CASSLGLASYEQYF	TGTGCCAGCAGCTTAGGACTAGCGTCCTACGAGCAGTACTTC
-	TRBV4-1	-	TRBJ2-3	CASSGDTDTQYF	TGCGCCAGCAGCGGAGACACAGATACGCAGTATTTT
-	TRBV5-4	TRBD2	TRBJ2-1	CASSFSWTSGGYNEQFF	TGTGCCAGCAGCTTCTCCTGGACTAGCGGGGGGTACAATGAGCAGTTCTTC
-	TRBV7-2	-	TRBJ2-3	CASRPGITDTQYF	TGTGCCAGCAGACCGGGAATCACAGATACGCAGTATTTT
-	TRBV7-8	TRBD1	TRBJ2-1	CASREGQGINEQFF	TGTGCCAGCAGAGAGGGACAGGGAATCAATGAGCAGTTCTTC
-	TRBV5-6	TRBD1	TRBJ2-2	CASSLTGVDGELFF	TGTGCCAGCAGCTTGACAGGGGTGGACGGGGAGCTGTTTTTT
-	TRBV6-5	-	TRBJ2-1	CASTDATSRVNEQFF	TGTGCCAGCACGGACGCGACTAGTCGGGTCAATGAGCAGTTCTTC
-	TRBV7-9	-	TRBJ1-5	CASSSTGGGVSGQPQHF	TGTGCCAGCAGCTCGACGGGGGGAGGGGTGTCAGGTCAGCCCCAGCATTTT
-	TRBV10-1	-	TRBJ1-5	CASSELGAWKTWGGSNQPQHF	TGCGCCAGCAGTGAATTGGGTGCTTGGAAAACCTGGGGAGGTAGCAATCAGCCCCAGCATTTT
-	TRBV15	-	TRBJ2-2	CATSRDRANTGELFF	TGTGCCACCAGCAGGGACAGAGCGAACACCGGGGAGCTGTTTTTT
-	TRBV5-4	TRBD2	TRBJ2-1	CASSLTSGAYNEQFF	TGTGCCAGCAGCTTAACTAGCGGGGCCTACAATGAGCAGTTCTTC
-	TRBV5-4	-	TRBJ2-5	CASKTENQETQYF	TGTGCCAGCAAGACAGAGAACCAAGAGACCCAGTACTTC
-	TRBV21-1	-	TRBJ1-6	CASSKGQAASYNSPLHF	TGTGCCAGCAGCAAAGGACAGGCAGCCTCCTATAATTCACCCCTCCACTTT
-	TRBV14	-	TRBJ2-7	CASSTWGGKGSYEQYF	TGTGCCAGCAGCACCTGGGGGGGCAAGGGATCCTACGAGCAGTACTTC
-	TRBV6-1	-	TRBJ1-6	CASSELDSPLHF	TGTGCCAGCAGTGAATTAGATTCACCCCTCCACTTT
-	TRBV4-2	TRBD2	TRBJ2-1	CASSQAAGGPNEQFF	TGTGCCAGCAGCCAAGCGGCGGGGGGGCCTAATGAGCAGTTCTTC
-	TRBV21-1	-	TRBJ1-5	CASSNTLGGQPQHF	TGTGCCAGCAGCAATACTTTAGGGGGTCAGCCCCAGCATTTT
once	TRBV7-6	-	TRBJ2-3	CASSLNTGTYSTDTQYF	TGTGCCAGCAGCTTAAATACCGGGACATATAGCACAGATACGCAGTATTTT